This T cell receptor beta chain was recorded in a study of post-analysis software for immune sequencing data. Study-level background: The patients showed relapsing-remitting, secondary progressive and progressive-relapsing multiple sclerosis courses. Study outcomes and limitations: Same-batch preparations were strongly co-clustered by F measure. Roughly 5 TRBV segments, TRBV5-6, TRBV5-1 and TRBV20-1 among them, were found more frequent in patients than controls. In multiple sclerosis, normalized Chao1 diversity was significantly below that of controls.

Carried by the TCR beta cDNA libraries were unique molecular identifiers. Each batch of about 0.9 to 10 million T cells produced roughly 0.5 million cDNA molecules. MiXCR was run by TCRdb on the PCR reads, yielding one entry per CDR3 protein. The sample holds 430,000 or so distinct CDR3 sequences, approximately 37% seen once. The CDR3 runs 14 residues. Trimming shortened V by 8 bases and J by 4 bases, and 15 bases separated the two germline ends. CDR1 and CDR2 from the germline V gene are MDHEN and SYDVKM. There are a few counts of this clonotype. What it binds is unknown. The rearrangement joins TRBV28 to TRBJ2-1, with D tentatively TRBD1 or TRBD2 (5 bases each). The sequencing input was blood. The receptor comes from a girl under 10 years old with multiple sclerosis. In DNA form, the CDR3 reads TGTGCCAGCGGACGAGGTGGGGGTTACAATGAGCAGTTCTTC. Protein: CASGRGGGYNEQFF.